The 2 T cell receptor beta chains reported below all come from one sample, sequenced in a study of neoadjuvant anti-PD-1 for oral cavity cancer. Libraries were prepared by immunoSEQ multiplex PCR; TCRdb keeps only in-frame clonotypes and omits some of them. The sample records about 61,000 clones, approximately 80% being singletons. Sequencing was performed on PBMCs, taken before nivolumab (anti-PD-1) treatment. These receptors were obtained from a person aged 35 to 85 with oral cavity squamous cell carcinoma.

CDR3 amino acids: CSVAVAAGANVLTF. The CDR3 DNA sequence: TGCAGCGTTGCTGTGGCCGCTGGGGCCAACGTCCTGACTTTC. The chain recombines TRBV29-1 with TRBJ2-6; D gene uncertain. V lost 4 bases and J 2 bases, leaving 9 bases between the germline ends. Germline-derived CDR1 and CDR2 are SQVTM and ANQGSEA. This CDR3 is 14 amino acids long.

The chain uses TRBV2 and TRBJ2-3; a possible D gene is TRBD2 (6 bases). Trimming removed 7 bases at V and 6 bases at J, with 20 bases between. The CDR3 spans 15 residues. The germline V gene has CDR1 SNHLY and CDR2 FYNNEI. CDR3 residues: CASMSGTGKGDTQYF. The CDR3 bases are TGTGCCAGCATGTCCGGGACTGGCAAAGGGGATACGCAGTATTTT. Full variable domain (rest looked up from reference TRBV2 and TRBJ2-3): EPEVTQTPSHQVTQMGQEVILRCVPISNHLYFYWYRQILGQKVEFLVSFYNNEISEKSEIFDDQFSVERPDGSNFTLKIRSTKLEDSAMYFCASMSGTGKGDTQYFGPGTRLTVL.